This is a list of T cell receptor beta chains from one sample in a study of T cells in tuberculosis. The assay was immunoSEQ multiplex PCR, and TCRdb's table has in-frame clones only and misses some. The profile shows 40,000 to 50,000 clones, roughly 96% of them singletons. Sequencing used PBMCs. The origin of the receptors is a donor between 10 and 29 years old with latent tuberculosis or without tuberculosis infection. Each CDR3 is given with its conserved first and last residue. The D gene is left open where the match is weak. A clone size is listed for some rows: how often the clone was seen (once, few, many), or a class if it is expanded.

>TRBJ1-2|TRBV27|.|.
TGTGCCAGCAGTCCGCAGGGCACCTATGGCTACACCTTC
CASSPQGTYGYTF
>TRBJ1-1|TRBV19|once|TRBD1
TGTGCCAGTAGTATCCTCCCGACAGGGGGGACTGAAGCTTTCTTT
CASSILPTGGTEAFF
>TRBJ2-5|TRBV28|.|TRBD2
TGTGCCACCGATGGGGGGGGGACGCGGGAGACCCAGTACTTC
CATDGGGTRETQYF
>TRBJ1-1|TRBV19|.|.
TGTGCCAGTAGTATATCAGAGAACACTGAAGCTTTCTTT
CASSISENTEAFF
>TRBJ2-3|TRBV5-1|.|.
TGCGCCAGCAGCTCCTCAACATACAGGGCTGAAGATACGCAGTATTTT
CASSSSTYRAEDTQYF
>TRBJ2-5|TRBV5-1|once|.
TGCGCCAGCAGCTTGGAATTTTCAGGCGCGGAGACCCAGTACTTC
CASSLEFSGAETQYF
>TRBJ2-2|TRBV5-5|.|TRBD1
TGTGCCAGCAGCTTGGTAGTGAGGGGGCGCGTGGACGGGGAGCTGTTTTTT
CASSLVVRGRVDGELFF
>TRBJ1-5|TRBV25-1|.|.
TGTGCCAGCACGACGGGAAATAGCAATCAGCCCCAGCATTTT
CASTTGNSNQPQHF
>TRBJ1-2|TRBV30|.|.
TGTGCCTGGACATATCAGGCATCGAGCTACACCTTC
CAWTYQASSYTF
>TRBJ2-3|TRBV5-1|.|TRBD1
TGCGCCAGCAGCTGGACAGGTAGCACAGATACGCAGTATTTT
CASSWTGSTDTQYF
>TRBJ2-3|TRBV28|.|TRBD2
TGTGCCAGCACCCCCGGGCTAGCGGGGGGGCGAGTGAGCACAGATACGCAGTATTTT
CASTPGLAGGRVSTDTQYF
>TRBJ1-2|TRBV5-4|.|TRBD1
TGTGCCAGCAGCGCACAGGGGCGAGACCGGTATGGCTACACCTTC
CASSAQGRDRYGYTF
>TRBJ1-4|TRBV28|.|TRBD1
TGTGCCAGCAGTTTAGGAACACAGGGGGTTGAAAAACTGTTTTTT
CASSLGTQGVEKLFF
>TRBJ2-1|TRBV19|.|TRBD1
TGTGCCAGTAAAAGATCGGACAGGGCTATAATCAATGAGCAGTTCTTC
CASKRSDRAIINEQFF
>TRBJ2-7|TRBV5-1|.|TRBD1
TGCGCCAGCCGGCCGGGACAGGGCCCCTACGAGCAGTACTTC
CASRPGQGPYEQYF
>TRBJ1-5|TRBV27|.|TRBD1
TGTGCCAAGCACAGGGGGGACCAGCCCCAGCATTTT
CAKHRGDQPQHF
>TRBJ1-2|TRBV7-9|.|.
TGTGCCAGCAGCGGCGGCTCGTATGGCTACACCTTC
CASSGGSYGYTF
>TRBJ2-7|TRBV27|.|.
TGTGCCAGCAGTGTAGGAGGGGTCGTGGGCGAGCAGTACTTC
CASSVGGVVGEQYF
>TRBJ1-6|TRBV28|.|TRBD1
TGTGCCAGCAGACCCCCGGGACAGGGGAATTCACCCCTCCACTTT
CASRPPGQGNSPLHF
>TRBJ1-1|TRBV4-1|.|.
TGCGCCAGCAGTACGGACGCCGGGACACCGAACACTGAAGCTTTCTTT
CASSTDAGTPNTEAFF
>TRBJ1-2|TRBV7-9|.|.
TGTGCCAGCAGCCTAGAAAGGGGTATCAACTATGGCTACACCTTC
CASSLERGINYGYTF
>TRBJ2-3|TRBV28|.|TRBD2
TGTGCCAGCAGTTCCCCGGGACTAGCGGGGGGGTGGGGCACAGATACGCAGTATTTT
CASSSPGLAGGWGTDTQYF